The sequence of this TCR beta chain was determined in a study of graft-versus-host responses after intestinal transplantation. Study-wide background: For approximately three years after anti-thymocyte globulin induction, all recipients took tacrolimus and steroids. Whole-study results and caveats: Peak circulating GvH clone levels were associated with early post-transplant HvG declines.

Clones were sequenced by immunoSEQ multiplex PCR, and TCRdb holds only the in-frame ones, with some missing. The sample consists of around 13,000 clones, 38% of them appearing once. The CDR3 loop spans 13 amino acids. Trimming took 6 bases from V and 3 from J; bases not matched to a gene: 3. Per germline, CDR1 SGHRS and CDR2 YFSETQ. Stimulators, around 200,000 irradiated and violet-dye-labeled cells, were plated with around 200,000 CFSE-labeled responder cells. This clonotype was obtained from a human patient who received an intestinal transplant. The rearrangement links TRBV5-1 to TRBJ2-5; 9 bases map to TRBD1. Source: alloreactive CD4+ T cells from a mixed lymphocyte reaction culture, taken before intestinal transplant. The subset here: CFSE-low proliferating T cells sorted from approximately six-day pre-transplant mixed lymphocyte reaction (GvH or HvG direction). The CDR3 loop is CASKGTGKETQYF. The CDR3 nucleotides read TGCGCCAGCAAAGGGACAGGGAAAGAGACCCAGTACTTC.